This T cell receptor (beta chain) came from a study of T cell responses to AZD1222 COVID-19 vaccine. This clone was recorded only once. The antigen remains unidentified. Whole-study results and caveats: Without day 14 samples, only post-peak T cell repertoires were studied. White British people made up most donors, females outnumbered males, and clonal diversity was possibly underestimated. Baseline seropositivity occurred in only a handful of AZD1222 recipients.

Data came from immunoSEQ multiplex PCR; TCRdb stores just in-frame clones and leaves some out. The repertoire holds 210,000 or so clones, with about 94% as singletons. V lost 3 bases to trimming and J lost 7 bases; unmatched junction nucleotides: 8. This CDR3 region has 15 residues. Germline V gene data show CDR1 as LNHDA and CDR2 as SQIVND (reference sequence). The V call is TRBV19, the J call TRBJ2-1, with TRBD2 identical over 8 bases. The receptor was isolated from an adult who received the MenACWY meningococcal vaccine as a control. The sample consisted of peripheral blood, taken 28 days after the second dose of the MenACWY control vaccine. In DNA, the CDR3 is TGTGCCAGTAGTATTTTGACGGGGGGGCCGAATGAGCAGTTCTTC. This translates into CASSILTGGPNEQFF. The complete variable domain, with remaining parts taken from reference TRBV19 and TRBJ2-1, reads DGGITQSPKYLFRKEGQNVTLSCEQNLNHDAMYWYRQDPGQGLRLIYYSQIVNDFQKGDIAEGYSVSREKKESFPLTVTSAQKNPTAFYLCASSILTGGPNEQFFGPGTRLTVL.